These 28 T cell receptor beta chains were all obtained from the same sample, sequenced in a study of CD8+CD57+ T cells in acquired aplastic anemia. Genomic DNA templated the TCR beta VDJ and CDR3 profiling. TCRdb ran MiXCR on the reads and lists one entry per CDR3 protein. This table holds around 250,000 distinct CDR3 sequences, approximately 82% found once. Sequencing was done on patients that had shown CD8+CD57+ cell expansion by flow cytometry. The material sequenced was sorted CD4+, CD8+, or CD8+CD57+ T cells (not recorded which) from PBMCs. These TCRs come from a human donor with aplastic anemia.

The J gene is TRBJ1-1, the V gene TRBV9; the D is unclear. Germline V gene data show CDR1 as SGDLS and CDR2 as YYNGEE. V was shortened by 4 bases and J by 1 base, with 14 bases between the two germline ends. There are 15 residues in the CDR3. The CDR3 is CASSLGLTSNTEAFF. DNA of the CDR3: TGTGCCAGCAGCTTAGGACTGACATCGAACACTGAAGCTTTCTTT.

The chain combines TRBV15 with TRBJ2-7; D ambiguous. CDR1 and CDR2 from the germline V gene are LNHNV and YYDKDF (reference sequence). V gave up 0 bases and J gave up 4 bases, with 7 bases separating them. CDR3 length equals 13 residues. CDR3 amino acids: CATSRDESYEQYF. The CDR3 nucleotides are TGTGCCACCAGCAGAGATGAATCTTACGAGCAGTACTTC.

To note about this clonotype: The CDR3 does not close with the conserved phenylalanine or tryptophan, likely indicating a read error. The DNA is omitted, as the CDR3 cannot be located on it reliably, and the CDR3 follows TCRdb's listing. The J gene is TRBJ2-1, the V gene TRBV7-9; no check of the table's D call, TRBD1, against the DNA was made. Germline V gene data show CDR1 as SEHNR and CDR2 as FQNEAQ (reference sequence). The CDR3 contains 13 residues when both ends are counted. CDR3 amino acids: CASSEVGKRGQGR.

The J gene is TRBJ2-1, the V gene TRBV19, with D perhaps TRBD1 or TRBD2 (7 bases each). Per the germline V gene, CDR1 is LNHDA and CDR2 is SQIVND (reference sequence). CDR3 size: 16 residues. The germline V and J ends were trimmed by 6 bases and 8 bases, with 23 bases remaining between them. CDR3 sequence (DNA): TGTGCCAGTAGCCAGGGGGGGGGATACGGTCAGGATGAGCAGTTCTTC. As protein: CASSQGGGYGQDEQFF. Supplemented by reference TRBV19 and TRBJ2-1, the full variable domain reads DGGITQSPKYLFRKEGQNVTLSCEQNLNHDAMYWYRQDPGQGLRLIYYSQIVNDFQKGDIAEGYSVSREKKESFPLTVTSAQKNPTAFYLCASSQGGGYGQDEQFFGPGTRLTVL.

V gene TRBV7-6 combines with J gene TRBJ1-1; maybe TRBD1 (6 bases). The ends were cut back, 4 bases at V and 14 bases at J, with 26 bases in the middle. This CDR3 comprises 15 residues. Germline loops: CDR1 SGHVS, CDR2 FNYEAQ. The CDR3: CASSSGRGQYSNQFF. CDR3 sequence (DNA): TGTGCCAGCAGCTCCGGTCGAGGACAGTATAGCAATCAGTTCTTT.

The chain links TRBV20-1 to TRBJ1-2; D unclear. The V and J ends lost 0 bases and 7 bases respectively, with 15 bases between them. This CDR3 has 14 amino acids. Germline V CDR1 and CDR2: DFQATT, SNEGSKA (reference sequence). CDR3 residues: CSARDLRESAGYTF. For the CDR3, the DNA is TGCAGTGCTAGAGACCTGAGGGAATCAGCTGGCTACACCTTC.

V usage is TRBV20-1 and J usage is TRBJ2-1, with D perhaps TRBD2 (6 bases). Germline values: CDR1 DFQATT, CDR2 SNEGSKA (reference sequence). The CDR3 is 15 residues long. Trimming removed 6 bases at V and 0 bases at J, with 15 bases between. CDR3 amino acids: CSARDRLSSYNEQFF. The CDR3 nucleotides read TGCAGTGCGCGGGACCGATTGAGCTCCTACAATGAGCAGTTCTTC.

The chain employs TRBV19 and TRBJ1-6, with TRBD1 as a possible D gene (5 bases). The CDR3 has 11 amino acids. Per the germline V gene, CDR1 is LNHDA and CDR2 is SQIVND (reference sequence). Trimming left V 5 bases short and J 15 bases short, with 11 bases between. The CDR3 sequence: CASSPGTFLHF. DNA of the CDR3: TGTGCCAGTAGTCCCGGGACTTTCCTCCACTTT.

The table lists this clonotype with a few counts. The CDR3 nucleotides are TGTGCCAGCAGAATAGAGAGGGACACTGAAGCTTTCTTT. Its protein product is CASRIERDTEAFF. The rearrangement uses TRBV2 and TRBJ1-1; no firm D call. The CDR3 totals 13 residues. CDR1 and CDR2 from the germline V gene are SNHLY and FYNNEI. V was cut by 6 bases and J by 3 bases, with 11 bases left in between.

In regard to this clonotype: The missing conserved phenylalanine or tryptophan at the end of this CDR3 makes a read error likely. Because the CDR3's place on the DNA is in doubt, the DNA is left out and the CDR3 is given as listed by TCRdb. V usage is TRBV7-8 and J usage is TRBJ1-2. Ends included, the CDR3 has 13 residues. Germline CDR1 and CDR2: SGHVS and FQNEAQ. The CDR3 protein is CASSLGLAPDTPY.

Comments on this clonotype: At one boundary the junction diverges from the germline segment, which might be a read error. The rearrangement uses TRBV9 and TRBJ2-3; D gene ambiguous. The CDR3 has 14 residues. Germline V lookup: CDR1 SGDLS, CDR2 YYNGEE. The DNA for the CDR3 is TGTGCCAGCAGCGTAGGGGCAGATACGCAGACTTTTGATTTT. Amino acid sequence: CASSVGADTQTFDF.

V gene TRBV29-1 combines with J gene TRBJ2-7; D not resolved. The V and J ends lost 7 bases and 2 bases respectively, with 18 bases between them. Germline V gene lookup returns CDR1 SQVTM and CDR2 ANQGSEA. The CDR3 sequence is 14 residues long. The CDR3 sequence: CSALDGINTYEQYF. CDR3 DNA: TGCAGCGCCCTCGACGGTATCAACACCTACGAGCAGTACTTC.

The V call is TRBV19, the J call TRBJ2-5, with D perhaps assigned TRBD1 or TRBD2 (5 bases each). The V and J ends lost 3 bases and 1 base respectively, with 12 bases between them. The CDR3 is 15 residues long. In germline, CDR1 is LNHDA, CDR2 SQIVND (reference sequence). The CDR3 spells CASSISWGSQETQYF. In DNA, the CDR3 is TGTGCCAGTAGTATTTCTTGGGGGAGCCAAGAGACCCAGTACTTC.

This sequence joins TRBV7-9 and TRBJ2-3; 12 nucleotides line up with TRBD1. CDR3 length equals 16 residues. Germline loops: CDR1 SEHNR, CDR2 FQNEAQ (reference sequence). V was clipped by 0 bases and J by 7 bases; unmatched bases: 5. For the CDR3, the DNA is TGTGCCAGCAGCTTAGCGGGACAGGGGGCTTGGTATACGCAGTATTTT. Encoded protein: CASSLAGQGAWYTQYF.

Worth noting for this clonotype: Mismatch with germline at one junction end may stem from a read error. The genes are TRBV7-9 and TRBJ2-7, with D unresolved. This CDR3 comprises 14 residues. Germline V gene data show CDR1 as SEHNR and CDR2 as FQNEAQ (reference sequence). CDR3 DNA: TGTGCCAGCAGCGGACCGGGTAGCTACGGCGAGAAGGACTTC. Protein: CASSGPGSYGEKDF.

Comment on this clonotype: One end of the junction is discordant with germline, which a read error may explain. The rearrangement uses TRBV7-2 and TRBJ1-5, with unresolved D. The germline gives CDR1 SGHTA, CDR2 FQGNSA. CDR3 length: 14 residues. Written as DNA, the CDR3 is TGTGCCAGCAGCCAAGGTGGGCTGAAAAGCTCTGAGGCCTTT. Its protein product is CASSQGGLKSSEAF.

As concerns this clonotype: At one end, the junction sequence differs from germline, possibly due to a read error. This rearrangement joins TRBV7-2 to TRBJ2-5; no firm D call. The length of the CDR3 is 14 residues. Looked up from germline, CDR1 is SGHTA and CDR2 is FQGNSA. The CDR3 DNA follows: TGTGCCAGCAGCTTAGGCTCCAGCCAAGAGGAAAAACAGTTC. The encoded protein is CASSLGSSQEEKQF.

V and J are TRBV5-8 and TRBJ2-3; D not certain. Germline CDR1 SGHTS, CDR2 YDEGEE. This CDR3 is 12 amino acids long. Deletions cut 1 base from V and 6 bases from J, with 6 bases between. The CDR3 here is CASSLRCDTQYF. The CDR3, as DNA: TGTGCCAGCAGCTTGAGGTGCGATACGCAGTATTTT.

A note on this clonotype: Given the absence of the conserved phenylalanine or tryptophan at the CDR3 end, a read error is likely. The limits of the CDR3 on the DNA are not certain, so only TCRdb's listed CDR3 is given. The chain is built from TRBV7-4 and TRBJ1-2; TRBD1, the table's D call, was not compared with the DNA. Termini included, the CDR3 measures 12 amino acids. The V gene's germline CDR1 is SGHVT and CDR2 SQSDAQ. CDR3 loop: CASSSGGDADTL.

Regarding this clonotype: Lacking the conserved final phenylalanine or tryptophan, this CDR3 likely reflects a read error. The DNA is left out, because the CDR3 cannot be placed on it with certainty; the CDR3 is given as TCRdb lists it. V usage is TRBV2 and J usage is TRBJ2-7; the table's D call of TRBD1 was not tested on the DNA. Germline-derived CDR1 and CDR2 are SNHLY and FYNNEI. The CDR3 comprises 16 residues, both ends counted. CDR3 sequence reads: CASSYLGNAQFFGPGT.

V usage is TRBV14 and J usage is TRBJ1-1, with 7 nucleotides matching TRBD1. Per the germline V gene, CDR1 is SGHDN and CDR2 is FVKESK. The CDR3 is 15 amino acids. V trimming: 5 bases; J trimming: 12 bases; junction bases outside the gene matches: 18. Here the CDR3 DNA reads TGTGCCAGCAGCTTAGAGTCGGGACAGTACAATTCACCTTTCTTT. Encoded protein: CASSLESGQYNSPFF.

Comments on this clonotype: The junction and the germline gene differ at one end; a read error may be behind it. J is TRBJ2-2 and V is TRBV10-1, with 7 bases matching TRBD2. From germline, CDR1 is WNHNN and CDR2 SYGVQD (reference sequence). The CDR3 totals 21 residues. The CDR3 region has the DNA TGCGCCAGCAGTGAGTCTGTCAGGAGGGCGGGGGATTACGCGAACACCGGGGAGCTGTCTTGG. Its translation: CASSESVRRAGDYANTGELSW.

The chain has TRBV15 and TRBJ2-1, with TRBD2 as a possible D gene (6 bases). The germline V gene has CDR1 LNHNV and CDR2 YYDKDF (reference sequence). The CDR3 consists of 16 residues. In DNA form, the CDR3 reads TGTTCCGCCAGCACCCTATTGGGGGGACCGTACAATGAGCAGTTCTTC. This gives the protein CSASTLLGGPYNEQFF.

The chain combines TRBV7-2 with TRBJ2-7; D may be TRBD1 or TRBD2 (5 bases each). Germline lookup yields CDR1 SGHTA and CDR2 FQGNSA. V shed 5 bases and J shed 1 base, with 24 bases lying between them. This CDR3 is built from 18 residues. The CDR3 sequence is CASSLHGGATAQSYEQYV. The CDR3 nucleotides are TGTGCCAGCAGCCTACATGGAGGCGCGACAGCGCAGTCCTACGAGCAGTACGTC.

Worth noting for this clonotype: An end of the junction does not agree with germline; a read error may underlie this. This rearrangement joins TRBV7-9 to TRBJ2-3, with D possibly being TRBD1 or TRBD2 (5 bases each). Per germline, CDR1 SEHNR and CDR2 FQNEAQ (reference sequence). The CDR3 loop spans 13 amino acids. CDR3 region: CASGVAGSYRPNF. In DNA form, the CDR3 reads TGTGCCAGCGGCGTCGCGGGCAGCTACAGGCCCAACTTC. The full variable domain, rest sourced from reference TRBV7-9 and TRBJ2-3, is DTGVSQNPRHKITKRGQNVTFRCDPISEHNRLYWYRQTLGQGPEFLTYFQNEAQLEKSRLLSDRFSAERPKGSFSTLEIQRTEQGDSAMYLCASGVAGSYRPNFGPGTRLTVL.

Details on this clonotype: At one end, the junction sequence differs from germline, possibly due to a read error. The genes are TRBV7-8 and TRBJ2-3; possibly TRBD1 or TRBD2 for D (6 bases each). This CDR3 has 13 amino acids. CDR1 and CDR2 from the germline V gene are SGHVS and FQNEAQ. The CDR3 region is CASGLGGGADTHF. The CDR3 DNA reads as TGTGCCAGCGGCTTAGGGGGAGGAGCCGATACGCATTTT.

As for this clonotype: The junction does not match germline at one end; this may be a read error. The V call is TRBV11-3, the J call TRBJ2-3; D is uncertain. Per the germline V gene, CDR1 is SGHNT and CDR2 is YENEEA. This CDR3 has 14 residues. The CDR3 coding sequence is TGTGCCAGCAGCTTAGATCTAAGTCGCAATACTCAGTCTTTT. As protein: CASSLDLSRNTQSF.

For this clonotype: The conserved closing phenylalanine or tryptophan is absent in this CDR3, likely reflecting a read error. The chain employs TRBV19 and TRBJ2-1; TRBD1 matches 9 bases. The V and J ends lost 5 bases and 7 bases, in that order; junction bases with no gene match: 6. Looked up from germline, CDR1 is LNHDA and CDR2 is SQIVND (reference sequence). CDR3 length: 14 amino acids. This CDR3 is CASSGTGSRNEQFL. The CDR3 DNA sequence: TGTGCCAGTAGTGGGACAGGGAGTAGGAATGAGCAGTTCTTA.